The entry below gives a single T cell receptor beta chain sequence along with its context. These data are taken from a study of blood T cell repertoires in COVID-19. Study as a whole: Sites in the United States, Italy and Spain provided acute and convalescent COVID-19 samples. From T cells, B-cell-depleted T cells, or PBMCs came the material, which was cDNA or gDNA.

TCRdb's table, derived via immunoSEQ multiplex PCR, lists solely in-frame clones and lacks some. The sample records 150,000 to 200,000 clones, 80% to 85% being singletons. This CDR3 contains 18 residues. The source material was peripheral blood. The genes are TRBV21-1 and TRBJ1-5. TRBV21-1 is recorded as a pseudogene. The TCR sequence derives from a human donor with acute or convalescent COVID-19. The donor label of this sample is uncertain. The CDR3 nucleotides read TGTGCCAGCAGCCCCCGTAAAATAGGGAGCTTGAGCAATCAGCCCCAGCATTTT. Its translation is CASSPRKIGSLSNQPQHF.